This entry lists 13 T cell receptor beta chains sequenced from one sample in a study of cytomegalovirus exposure and HLA in healthy donors. Vbeta (60) and Jbeta (13) primers were used in the PCR. The table came from immunoSEQ multiplex PCR; TCRdb's copy has only in-frame clones and leaves some out. The sample records tens of thousands of clones, roughly a tenth being singletons. Sequencing was done on a sample of PBMCs. The receptors were sampled from a man aged 60 to 75 in good health and CMV-seropositive.

DNA for the CDR3: TGTGCCAGCAGCTTGGAATTAGTGGCAGGGGTTGGAGCTAACTATGGCTACACCTTC. It specifies CASSLELVAGVGANYGYTF. V is TRBV5-4 and J is TRBJ1-2; perhaps TRBD1 as D (6 bases). Germline CDR1 is SGHNT and CDR2 is YYREEE (reference sequence). The CDR3 loop spans 19 amino acids. The ends were cut back, 0 bases at V and 0 bases at J, with 21 bases in the middle.

V usage is TRBV28 and J usage is TRBJ2-1; the D gene is possibly TRBD2 (7 bases). The CDR3 has 16 residues. Between the trimmed V and J ends, which lost 6 bases and 7 bases, there was a span of 22 bases. Germline V gene data show CDR1 as MDHEN and CDR2 as SYDVKM. In nucleotides, the CDR3 is TGTGCCAGCAGCCCCTTAGGGGGGGCCGGTTATAATGAGCAGTTCTTC. This sequence encodes CASSPLGGAGYNEQFF.

V is TRBV6-5 and J is TRBJ2-3, with D perhaps matching TRBD2 (5 bases). The CDR3 extends over 14 amino acids. Germline V gene data show CDR1 as MNHEY and CDR2 as SVGAGI. Trimming took 6 bases from V and 5 from J, leaving 15 bases between them. The CDR3 coding sequence is TGTGCCAGCAGCTCGGCGGAGGCAAGAGATACGCAGTATTTT. Encoded protein: CASSSAEARDTQYF.

About this clone itself: The sample holds other DNA sequences that translate to the same CDR3. The genes are TRBV27 and TRBJ1-5, with a weak D call TRBD1 (5 bases). Between the trimmed V and J ends, which lost 2 bases and 5 bases, there was a span of 13 bases. This CDR3 is 15 amino acids long. Germline CDR1 MNHEY, CDR2 SMNVEV (reference sequence). The CDR3 DNA reads TGTGCCAGCAGTTTAAGGCCGGGGGGGGATCAGCCCCAGCATTTT. It encodes CASSLRPGGDQPQHF.

The V gene is TRBV4-1, the J gene TRBJ2-7; maybe TRBD2 (6 bases). Trimming took off 1 base at V and 4 bases at J, with 8 bases between the two ends. Germline V gene data show CDR1 as MGHRA and CDR2 as YSYEKL. This CDR3 spans 13 amino acids. The CDR3 DNA reads TGCGCCAGCAGCCAAGGCCGGGAGTACGAGCAGTACTTC. This sequence encodes CASSQGREYEQYF.

By its share, this clone is medium-sized. Within the sample, other DNA sequences also encode this same CDR3. The chain recombines TRBV6-5 with TRBJ2-7, with D uncertain. Germline V gene lookup returns CDR1 MNHEY and CDR2 SVGAGI. CDR3 size: 14 residues. V shed 8 bases and J shed 0 bases, with 14 bases lying between them. The DNA for the CDR3 is TGTGCCAGCGCCCCGGGTCCTAGCTCCTACGAGCAGTACTTC. This encodes CASAPGPSSYEQYF.

This clone was seen repeatedly, ten times or more. J is TRBJ1-2 and V is TRBV5-1, with 8 bases identical to TRBD1. The trim removed 0 bases at V and 8 bases at J, leaving 9 bases unmatched. The CDR3 is 15 amino acids. Germline CDR1 is SGHRS and CDR2 is YFSETQ. The CDR3 loop is CASSLAVLTGEGYTF. The CDR3 DNA sequence: TGCGCCAGCAGCTTGGCCGTTTTGACAGGGGAGGGCTACACCTTC. Full variable domain (outside the CDR3, taken from reference TRBV5-1 and TRBJ1-2): KAGVTQTPRYLIKTRGQQVTLSCSPISGHRSVSWYQQTPGQGLQFLFEYFSETQRNKGNFPGRFSGRQFSNSRSEMNVSTLELGDSALYLCASSLAVLTGEGYTFGSGTRLTVV.

In this sample, this clone turned up a few times. This chain connects TRBV7-3 to TRBJ2-7; a weak D match, TRBD2 (5 bases). Germline V gene lookup returns CDR1 SGHTA and CDR2 FQGTGA. Trimming took off 1 base at V and 2 bases at J, with 15 bases between the two ends. The CDR3 totals 16 residues. CDR3 in amino acids: CASSLSPEVAPYEQYV. CDR3 in DNA: TGTGCCAGCAGCTTAAGCCCGGAGGTTGCCCCCTACGAGCAGTACGTC.

V usage is TRBV6-5 and J usage is TRBJ1-2, with D perhaps matching TRBD1 (6 bases). V was pared by 5 bases and J by 4 bases, with 17 bases between. The CDR3 has 15 amino acids. Germline V lookup: CDR1 MNHEY, CDR2 SVGAGI. CDR3 protein: CASSLAWAGAYGYTF. The CDR3 nucleotides read TGTGCCAGCAGTCTTGCTTGGGCGGGGGCCTATGGCTACACCTTC.

The chain carries TRBV30 and TRBJ1-1, with D uncertain. V lost 6 bases and J 7 bases, leaving 9 bases between the germline ends. The CDR3 spans 10 residues. Germline V gene data show CDR1 as GTSNPN and CDR2 as SVGIG (reference sequence). The CDR3 protein is CACGRGEAFF. Written as DNA, the CDR3 is TGTGCCTGCGGCCGAGGTGAAGCTTTCTTT.

Comments on this clone: A read error may produce the germline difference seen at one junction end. V usage is TRBV10-3 and J usage is TRBJ1-2, with D maybe TRBD1 (6 bases). The CDR3 has 11 amino acids. Germline CDR1 and CDR2: ENHRY and SYGVKD. CDR3 in DNA: TGTGCCATCGGACAGAGCTATGGCTACCCCTTC. Amino acids: CAIGQSYGYPF.

This sequence joins TRBV28 and TRBJ1-1; 8 bases are shared with TRBD1. Trimming cost V 11 bases and J 4 bases; bases outside gene matches: 9. Germline V gives CDR1 MDHEN, CDR2 SYDVKM. The CDR3 extends over 13 amino acids. The CDR3 sequence is CALISTGGTEAFF. The CDR3 nucleotides are TGTGCCTTGATTTCCACAGGGGGCACTGAAGCTTTCTTT.

V gene TRBV5-4 combines with J gene TRBJ1-1; D is perhaps TRBD1 (5 bases). Trimming stripped 2 bases from V and 3 bases from J, with 8 bases between. CDR1 is SGHNT, CDR2 YYREEE, per germline (reference sequence). CDR3 size: 13 residues. CDR3 sequence (DNA): TGTGCCAGCAGCTTCCTAGGGGACACTGAAGCTTTCTTT. This translates into CASSFLGDTEAFF.